This T cell receptor (beta chain) was obtained from a study of T cells in women clearing cervical HPV infection. Study-level information: Blood came at first lesion visit for cases, post-clearance for controls. Study conclusions and caveats: Timing of associations relative to infection is unclear; T-cell subsets were not isolated.

TCR beta CDR3 amplified by multiplex PCR from roughly 1,100 ng genomic DNA. The assay was immunoSEQ multiplex PCR, and TCRdb's table has in-frame clones only and misses some. This table holds roughly 20,000 clones. All participants had a single incident cervical HPV16 infection, and prevalent HPV16 infections were excluded. To note about this clone: Its antigen is not known. The read comes to an end 3 residues before the CDR3 does, leaving the germline J gene to fill in the end.

There are 16 residues in the CDR3. Germline V lookup: CDR1 SGHTA, CDR2 FQGTGA. Germline trimming cut 5 bases from V and 5 bases from J; bases unmatched to any gene: 8. This receptor was obtained from a woman aged 18 to 69 with a cervical HPV16 infection that either progressed to CIN3+ or cleared (not recorded which). Material: blood buffy coat. V and J are TRBV7-3 and TRBJ2-2; 10 bases align to TRBD2. The CDR3 sequence is CASSPERGGRTGELFF. The sequenced CDR3 bases are TGTGCCAGCAGCCCCGAGCGGGGGGGCAGAACCGGGGAG.